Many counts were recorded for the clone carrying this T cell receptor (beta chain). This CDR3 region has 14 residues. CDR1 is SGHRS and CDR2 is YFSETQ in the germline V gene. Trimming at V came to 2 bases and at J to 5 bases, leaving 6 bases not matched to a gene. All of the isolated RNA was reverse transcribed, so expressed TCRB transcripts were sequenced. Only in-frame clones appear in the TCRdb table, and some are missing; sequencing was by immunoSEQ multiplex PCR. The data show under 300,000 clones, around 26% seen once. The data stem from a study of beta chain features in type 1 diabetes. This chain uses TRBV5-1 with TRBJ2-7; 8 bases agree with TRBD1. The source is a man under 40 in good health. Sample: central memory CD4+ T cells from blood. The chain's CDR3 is CASSFGQGEDEQYF. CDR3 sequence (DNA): TGCGCCAGCAGCTTCGGACAGGGAGAGGACGAGCAGTACTTC. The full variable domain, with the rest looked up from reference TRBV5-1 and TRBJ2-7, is KAGVTQTPRYLIKTRGQQVTLSCSPISGHRSVSWYQQTPGQGLQFLFEYFSETQRNKGNFPGRFSGRQFSNSRSEMNVSTLELGDSALYLCASSFGQGEDEQYFGPGTRLTVT.